This T cell receptor (beta chain) was recovered during a study of blood T cell repertoires in COVID-19. Overall study: The United States, Italy and Spain provided the acute and convalescent COVID-19 samples. T cells, B-cell-depleted T cells, or PBMCs supplied cDNA or gDNA.

TCRdb's table, derived via immunoSEQ multiplex PCR, lists solely in-frame clones and lacks some. The data show about 170,000 clones, around four fifths seen once. The CDR3 has 14 residues. Germline V gene lookup returns CDR1 SGDLS and CDR2 YYNGEE. Trimming removed 6 bases from V and 4 bases from J; junction bases left unmatched: 7. This TCR was sampled from a woman aged 70-85 years who had recovered from COVID-19. Sequencing input: peripheral blood. This chain uses TRBV9 with TRBJ2-1; 7 nucleotides agree with TRBD2. CDR3 sequence: CASTPSGVYNEQFF. The CDR3 nucleotides read TGTGCCAGCACCCCTAGCGGCGTATACAATGAGCAGTTCTTC.